The 17 T cell receptor beta chains reported below all come from one sample, sequenced in a study of identical twins. MiXCR, applied by TCRdb to the 5' RACE reads, yields one record per CDR3 protein. The sample carries 700,000 to 950,000 distinct CDR3 sequences, 10% to 15% recorded once. The same specimen was also included in a second study, on yellow fever vaccine responses in identical twins.

The source material was PBMCs. All receptors derive from a woman between 18 and 29 years old in good health.

The rearrangement links TRBV27 to TRBJ2-3; D not resolved. V shed 6 bases and J shed 5 bases, with 18 bases lying between them. Per the germline V gene, CDR1 is MNHEY and CDR2 is SMNVEV (reference sequence). The CDR3 has 15 residues. The CDR3 nucleotides are TGTGCCAGCAGCGAGCCGCCGATCAAATTAGATACGCAGTATTTT. Encoded protein: CASSEPPIKLDTQYF.

The chain joins TRBV7-9 to TRBJ2-5, with 7 bases fitting TRBD1. The V gene's germline CDR1 is SEHNR and CDR2 FQNEAQ (reference sequence). J lost 5 bases, V lost 3 bases, and 3 bases had no gene match. This CDR3 is built from 13 residues. CDR3 sequence reads: CASSFTGVETQYF. Written as DNA, the CDR3 is TGTGCCAGCAGCTTCACAGGGGTTGAGACCCAGTACTTC.

This clonotype turned up a few times. This chain joins TRBV27 and TRBJ2-1; D may be TRBD2 (6 bases). Germline CDR1 and CDR2: MNHEY and SMNVEV (reference sequence). The CDR3 loop spans 17 amino acids. The V and J ends lost 2 bases and 2 bases respectively, with 16 bases between them. Here the CDR3 DNA reads TGTGCCAGCAGTTTAAAAGGCGGGGACTTTACCTACAATGAGCAGTTCTTC. Amino acid sequence: CASSLKGGDFTYNEQFF.

As regards this clonotype: The germline gene is not matched at one end of the junction; a read error may be the cause. CDR3 DNA: TGTGCCAGCAGTTACTCGGCCGAGGCAAGCGCCTTC. Its protein product is CASSYSAEASAF. The chain combines TRBV6-6 with TRBJ1-2; D ambiguous. Germline V CDR1 and CDR2: MNHNY, SVGAGI (reference sequence). This CDR3 is 12 amino acids long.

This clonotype turned up a few times. The chain recombines TRBV7-3 with TRBJ2-2; D not resolved. V was cut by 5 bases and J by 6 bases, with 7 bases left in between. This CDR3 contains 12 residues. In germline, CDR1 is SGHTA, CDR2 FQGTGA. CDR3 DNA sequence: TGTGCCAGCAGCCACAGCCCCGGGGAGCTGTTTTTT. Translating gives CASSHSPGELFF.

V is TRBV20-1 and J is TRBJ2-2; 7 nucleotides align to TRBD1. Germline CDR1 is DFQATT and CDR2 is SNEGSKA (reference sequence). V shed 6 bases, J shed 7 bases, and the junction held 11 bases outside the gene matches. The CDR3 runs to 14 residues. CDR3 sequence reads: CSARDREHGGELFF. CDR3 bases: TGCAGTGCCCGAGACAGGGAGCACGGCGGGGAGCTGTTTTTT.

This clonotype was found many times. V and J are TRBV7-9 and TRBJ1-5; tentatively, D is TRBD1 (6 bases). Trimming removed 5 bases at V and 3 bases at J, with 17 bases between. The CDR3 consists of 16 residues. Germline V gives CDR1 SEHNR, CDR2 FQNEAQ (reference sequence). The DNA of the CDR3 is TGTGCCAGCAGCCTATCTAACAGGGTAGACAATCAGCCCCAGCATTTT. Amino acid sequence: CASSLSNRVDNQPQHF.

There are many counts of this clonotype. The V call is TRBV20-1, the J call TRBJ2-5; no clear D. CDR3 size: 13 residues. V lost 3 bases and J lost 0, with 8 bases in between. The germline CDR1 and CDR2 sequences are DFQATT and SNEGSKA (reference sequence). CDR3 residues: CSASDPYQETQYF. CDR3 sequence (DNA): TGCAGTGCTAGCGATCCGTACCAAGAGACCCAGTACTTC.

This rearrangement joins TRBV28 to TRBJ1-1; the match to TRBD1 covers 9 bases. CDR3 length: 15 residues. The V segment lost 5 bases and the J segment 4 bases; nucleotides outside the gene matches: 8. Germline CDR1 is MDHEN and CDR2 is SYDVKM. The CDR3 is CASSPEGQGSTEAFF. The CDR3 region has the DNA TGTGCCAGCAGTCCGGAGGGACAGGGTAGCACTGAAGCTTTCTTT.

This rearrangement joins TRBV27 to TRBJ1-1, with D unclear. Looked up from germline, CDR1 is MNHEY and CDR2 is SMNVEV (reference sequence). Trimming shortened V by 2 bases and J by 0 bases, and 7 bases separated the two germline ends. This CDR3 is built from 14 residues. CDR3 loop: CASSLKGMNTEAFF. DNA for the CDR3: TGTGCCAGCAGTTTAAAGGGAATGAACACTGAAGCTTTCTTT.

This clonotype was found many times. CDR3 region: CASSSSASGNTGELFF. The CDR3 DNA reads as TGCGCCAGCAGCTCTTCTGCTAGCGGGAACACCGGGGAGCTGTTTTTT. The chain combines TRBV5-1 with TRBJ2-2, with 7 bases identical to TRBD2. There are 16 residues in the CDR3. V dropped 3 bases and J dropped 1; count of bases not matched to a gene: 6. The germline CDR1 and CDR2 sequences are SGHRS and YFSETQ.

Many counts were recorded for this clonotype. The chain joins TRBV6-2 or TRBV6-3 to TRBJ2-2, with TRBD1 matching 7 bases. Germline loops: CDR1 MNHEY, CDR2 SVGEGT. This CDR3 comprises 15 residues. V gave up 5 bases and J gave up 5 bases; unmatched junction bases: 8. Here the CDR3 DNA reads TGTGCCAGCAGTACCCGACAGGGAAGGACCGGGGAGCTGTTTTTT. Protein product: CASSTRQGRTGELFF.

This CDR3 reads CATQGTSGSYEQYF. The DNA for the CDR3 is TGTGCCACCCAAGGGACTAGCGGCTCTTACGAGCAGTACTTC. This rearrangement joins TRBV10-3 to TRBJ2-7; 11 bases line up with TRBD2. The V gene's germline CDR1 is ENHRY and CDR2 SYGVKD. The V and J ends lost 10 bases and 4 bases, in that order; junction bases with no gene match: 9. The CDR3 runs to 14 residues.

This clonotype has only a few counts. This chain links TRBV20-1 with TRBJ2-7; TRBD2 matches 7 bases. The V segment lost 6 bases and the J segment 2 bases; nucleotides outside the gene matches: 10. This CDR3 region has 14 residues. CDR1 DFQATT and CDR2 SNEGSKA come from the germline V gene (reference sequence). This chain's CDR3 is CSAGSWGGAYEQYF. The CDR3 DNA sequence: TGCAGTGCGGGCAGTTGGGGGGGGGCCTACGAGCAGTACTTC.

The V call is TRBV20-1, the J call TRBJ2-2; D uncertain. The CDR3 is 15 amino acids. The V gene's germline CDR1 is DFQATT and CDR2 SNEGSKA (reference sequence). The V and J ends lost 3 bases and 2 bases respectively, with 13 bases between them. CDR3 sequence: CSASDGPINTGELFF. In DNA form, the CDR3 reads TGCAGTGCTAGCGACGGGCCTATTAACACCGGGGAGCTGTTTTTT.

This clonotype turned up a few times. The chain uses TRBV3-1 and TRBJ1-1, with D tentatively TRBD1 (6 bases). V dropped 5 bases and J dropped 5 bases, with 18 bases sitting between them. Germline V gene sequence: CDR1 LGHDT, CDR2 YNNKEL (reference sequence). The CDR3 is 15 amino acids. This chain's CDR3 is CASSDTGRGSTEAFF. CDR3 nucleotide sequence: TGTGCCAGCAGCGATACAGGGAGAGGCAGTACTGAAGCTTTCTTT.

A few counts support this clonotype. V is TRBV4-2 and J is TRBJ2-2; D may be TRBD1 or TRBD2 (5 bases each). Germline V gene sequence: CDR1 LGHNA, CDR2 YNFKEQ. Trimming took 0 bases from V and 4 from J, leaving 15 bases between them. The CDR3 length is 17 residues. CDR3 sequence reads: CASSQESGPPSTGELFF. CDR3 nucleotides: TGTGCCAGCAGCCAAGAATCGGGACCCCCTTCCACCGGGGAGCTGTTTTTT.